This is a list of T cell receptor beta chains from one sample in a study of blood T cell repertoires in COVID-19. Sequencing was performed with immunoSEQ multiplex PCR; in TCRdb, only in-frame clones are kept and a portion is missing. The sample has about 280,000 clones, 65% to 90% seen once; the top ten hold more than 10%. Source material: peripheral blood. The receptors were gathered from a human donor in a cohort sampled during active COVID-19. Each CDR3 is given with its conserved first and last residue. Each record gives: CDR3 protein, CDR3 DNA, clone size, J gene, D gene, V gene. A D gene is named only where the DNA matches it firmly. The size of a clone is reported for some rows only, either as once, few or many, or as a class for expanded clones.

CDR3: CASSSYGTSGSYNEQFF
DNA: TGTGCCAGCAGTAGTTACGGGACTAGCGGTTCCTACAATGAGCAGTTCTTC
size: NA
J: TRBJ2-1
D: TRBD2
V: TRBV28

CDR3: CASSYNRGSPYNEQFF
DNA: TGTGCCAGCAGCTACAACAGGGGTTCTCCTTACAATGAGCAGTTCTTC
size: NA
J: TRBJ2-1
D: TRBD1
V: TRBV7-2

CDR3: CATAPAGANTDTQYF
DNA: TGTGCCACCGCCCCAGCGGGAGCGAACACAGATACGCAGTATTTT
size: once
J: TRBJ2-3
D: TRBD2
V: TRBV24-1

CDR3: CASSFLAPRGTDTQYF
DNA: TGTGCCAGCAGTTTCTTAGCCCCGAGGGGCACAGATACGCAGTATTTT
size: NA
J: TRBJ2-3
D: NA
V: TRBV6-2/TRBV6-3

CDR3: CASRSQGVPYNEQFF
DNA: TGTGCCAGCCGGAGCCAGGGGGTCCCCTACAATGAGCAGTTCTTC
size: NA
J: TRBJ2-1
D: NA
V: TRBV21-1

CDR3: CASSYDQGAYTEAFF
DNA: TGTGCCAGCTCGTACGATCAGGGGGCTTACACTGAAGCTTTCTTT
size: NA
J: TRBJ1-1
D: TRBD1
V: TRBV18

CDR3: CASSPTGYNEKLFF
DNA: TGCGCCAGCAGCCCGACAGGGTATAATGAAAAACTGTTTTTT
size: NA
J: TRBJ1-4
D: TRBD1
V: TRBV5-1

CDR3: CASSLGPGTRHF
DNA: TGTGCCAGCAGTTTAGGCCCCGGGACAAGGCATTTT
size: once
J: TRBJ1-5
D: NA
V: TRBV28

CDR3: CASSLGLAALEQFF
DNA: TGTGCCAGCAGTTTGGGACTAGCGGCCCTTGAGCAGTTCTTC
size: NA
J: TRBJ2-1
D: TRBD2
V: TRBV6-2/TRBV6-3

CDR3: CASSASPGGFPNEQFF
DNA: TGTGCCAGCAGCGCCTCGCCAGGGGGCTTCCCCAATGAGCAGTTCTTC
size: NA
J: TRBJ2-1
D: TRBD1
V: TRBV9

CDR3: CASSSRWGVGANVLTF
DNA: TGTGCCAGCAGCTCCCGTTGGGGGGTTGGGGCCAACGTCCTGACTTTC
size: NA
J: TRBJ2-6
D: NA
V: TRBV5-4

CDR3: CASSLAVGWADTQYF
DNA: TGTGCCAGCAGTCTGGCGGTAGGATGGGCAGATACGCAGTATTTT
size: few
J: TRBJ2-3
D: NA
V: TRBV27

CDR3: CASSPPSRTSSEQYF
DNA: TGTGCCAGCTCACCACCGTCCAGAACGTCCTCCGAGCAGTACTTC
size: NA
J: TRBJ2-7
D: NA
V: TRBV18

CDR3: CSALAGVTQYF
DNA: TGCAGTGCGTTAGCGGGAGTTACGCAGTATTTT
size: once
J: TRBJ2-3
D: TRBD2
V: TRBV20-1

CDR3: CASSSRERTGQYF
DNA: TGTGCCAGCAGTTCTCGGGAGAGGACCGGGCAGTACTTC
size: NA
J: TRBJ2-7
D: NA
V: TRBV6-6

CDR3: CASSLHSGANVLTF
DNA: TGTGCCAGCAGCTTACACTCTGGGGCCAACGTCCTGACTTTC
size: NA
J: TRBJ2-6
D: NA
V: TRBV9

CDR3: CASSFSSGYTDTQYF
DNA: TGCGCCAGCAGCTTCTCTAGCGGGTACACAGATACGCAGTATTTT
size: NA
J: TRBJ2-3
D: TRBD2
V: TRBV5-1

CDR3: CASSDTGKYGYTF
DNA: TGTGCCAGCAGTGACACAGGGAAATATGGCTACACCTTC
size: NA
J: TRBJ1-2
D: NA
V: TRBV6-2/TRBV6-3

CDR3: CASSTGSLGEKLFF
DNA: TGTGCCAGTAGTACGGGGTCCCTCGGTGAAAAACTGTTTTTT
size: NA
J: TRBJ1-4
D: NA
V: TRBV19

CDR3: CASSLTGTGGSLNEQFF
DNA: TGTGCCAGCAGCTTAACCGGAACAGGCGGTTCGTTGAATGAGCAGTTCTTC
size: NA
J: TRBJ2-1
D: NA
V: TRBV7-3

CDR3: CASSFGAEQFF
DNA: TGTGCCAGCAGTTTTGGGGCTGAGCAGTTCTTC
size: NA
J: TRBJ2-1
D: NA
V: TRBV12-3/TRBV12-4

CDR3: CASRDPGQGSYEQYF
DNA: TGCGCCAGCAGGGATCCGGGACAGGGTTCCTACGAGCAGTACTTC
size: NA
J: TRBJ2-7
D: TRBD1
V: TRBV5-1

CDR3: CASSLGQGNYGYTF
DNA: TGCGCCAGCAGCTTGGGACAGGGGAACTATGGCTACACCTTC
size: few
J: TRBJ1-2
D: TRBD1
V: TRBV5-1

CDR3: CASSNPGDVNIQYF
DNA: TGTGCCAGTTCTAATCCCGGAGACGTTAACATTCAGTACTTC
size: NA
J: TRBJ2-4
D: NA
V: TRBV19

CDR3: CASSQIAGGGNIQYF
DNA: TGCGCCAGCAGCCAAATTGCGGGGGGCGGAAACATTCAGTACTTC
size: NA
J: TRBJ2-4
D: TRBD2
V: TRBV4-3

CDR3: CASSSGTGGSGNTIYF
DNA: TGTGCTAGCAGCTCCGGGACAGGGGGTTCTGGAAACACCATATATTTT
size: NA
J: TRBJ1-3
D: TRBD1
V: TRBV7-7

CDR3: CATSDGGDSQSTDTQYF
DNA: TGTGCCACCAGTGATGGCGGGGACAGCCAAAGCACAGATACGCAGTATTTT
size: NA
J: TRBJ2-3
D: NA
V: TRBV24-1

CDR3: CASSLQGRVWETQYF
DNA: TGTGCCAGCAGCTTGCAGGGCAGGGTATGGGAGACCCAGTACTTC
size: many
J: TRBJ2-5
D: NA
V: TRBV5-6

CDR3: CASSYSPADRSNEQYF
DNA: TGTGCCAGCAGTTACTCTCCCGCGGACAGAAGTAACGAGCAGTACTTC
size: NA
J: TRBJ2-7
D: NA
V: TRBV6-2/TRBV6-3

CDR3: CASSSRGGQPQHF
DNA: TGTGCCAGCAGCAGCAGGGGTGGTCAGCCCCAGCATTTT
size: NA
J: TRBJ1-5
D: NA
V: TRBV6-5

CDR3: CASSPEVHNSPLHF
DNA: TGTGCCAGCAGCCCGGAGGTTCATAATTCACCCCTCCACTTT
size: NA
J: TRBJ1-6
D: NA
V: TRBV6-2/TRBV6-3

CDR3: CASSLTSSPLHF
DNA: TGTGCCAGCAGCTTAACTTCTTCACCCCTCCACTTT
size: NA
J: TRBJ1-6
D: NA
V: TRBV5-6

CDR3: CASSGGSSGEQFF
DNA: TGTGCCAGCAGTGGAGGCAGCAGCGGTGAGCAGTTCTTC
size: NA
J: TRBJ2-1
D: NA
V: TRBV27

CDR3: CASSPLDRVSTDTQYF
DNA: TGTGCCAGCTCACCCCTGGACAGAGTTAGCACAGATACGCAGTATTTT
size: NA
J: TRBJ2-3
D: NA
V: TRBV18

CDR3: CASSSTGRTNEKLFF
DNA: TGTGCCAGCAGTTCCACAGGGAGAACTAATGAAAAACTGTTTTTT
size: NA
J: TRBJ1-4
D: NA
V: TRBV6-5

CDR3: CASSLEGSSPLHF
DNA: TGTGCCAGCAGTTTGGAGGGTAGTTCACCCCTCCACTTT
size: NA
J: TRBJ1-6
D: NA
V: TRBV27

CDR3: CASSLHPEGYTF
DNA: TGTGCCAGCAGTCTCCATCCGGAGGGCTACACCTTC
size: NA
J: TRBJ1-2
D: NA
V: TRBV28

CDR3: CASSDRTNEKLFF
DNA: TGTGCCAGCTCAGACAGAACTAATGAAAAACTGTTTTTT
size: NA
J: TRBJ1-4
D: NA
V: TRBV18

CDR3: CASRRDRVKEKLFF
DNA: TGTGCCAGCAGACGGGACAGGGTAAAGGAAAAACTGTTTTTT
size: NA
J: TRBJ1-4
D: TRBD1
V: TRBV2

CDR3: CASSIPNTGELFF
DNA: TGTGCCAGTAGTATCCCAAATACCGGGGAGCTGTTTTTT
size: once
J: TRBJ2-2
D: NA
V: TRBV19

CDR3: CASSPASGSIYEQFF
DNA: TGTGCCAGCAGCCCGGCTAGCGGGAGTATCTATGAGCAGTTCTTC
size: NA
J: TRBJ2-1
D: TRBD2
V: TRBV7-9

CDR3: CASSLGGLTIYF
DNA: TGTGCCAGCAGTTTGGGAGGCCTCACCATATATTTT
size: NA
J: TRBJ1-3
D: NA
V: TRBV12-3/TRBV12-4

CDR3: CASRNRGILGYTF
DNA: TGTGCCAGTAGAAACAGGGGAATTCTGGGCTACACCTTC
size: once
J: TRBJ1-2
D: TRBD1
V: TRBV19

CDR3: CASSRGTATDTQYF
DNA: TGTGCCAGCAGCCGGGGGACAGCAACAGATACGCAGTATTTT
size: NA
J: TRBJ2-3
D: TRBD1
V: TRBV3-1/TRBV3-2

CDR3: CSGLWGNYGYTF
DNA: TGCAGCGGCCTATGGGGCAACTATGGCTACACCTTC
size: NA
J: TRBJ1-2
D: NA
V: TRBV29-1

CDR3: CASSPASSNEQFF
DNA: TGTGCCAGCTCACCGGCTAGCAGCAATGAGCAGTTCTTC
size: NA
J: TRBJ2-1
D: NA
V: TRBV18

CDR3: CAVHSGKAGELFF
DNA: TGTGCCGTACATAGCGGGAAGGCCGGGGAGCTGTTTTTT
size: few
J: TRBJ2-2
D: TRBD2
V: TRBV11-2

CDR3: CASSRDRTPQNIQYF
DNA: TGTGCCAGCTCACGAGACAGGACACCTCAAAACATTCAGTACTTC
size: NA
J: TRBJ2-4
D: NA
V: TRBV18

CDR3: CASSLYADTEAFF
DNA: TGTGCCAGCAGCTTGTATGCAGACACTGAAGCTTTCTTT
size: NA
J: TRBJ1-1
D: NA
V: TRBV7-8

CDR3: CASKQGDIEGYTF
DNA: TGTGCCAGCAAACAGGGGGATATCGAGGGCTACACCTTC
size: NA
J: TRBJ1-2
D: TRBD1
V: TRBV28

CDR3: CAMRQGINTEAFF
DNA: TGTGCCATGCGACAGGGAATCAACACTGAAGCTTTCTTT
size: NA
J: TRBJ1-1
D: TRBD1
V: TRBV10-3

CDR3: CASSLRGSRAGATDTQYF
DNA: TGTGCCAGCAGCTTAAGGGGCAGCCGAGCGGGAGCGACAGATACGCAGTATTTT
size: once
J: TRBJ2-3
D: TRBD2
V: TRBV7-2

CDR3: CASSLPGQGPYEQYF
DNA: TGTGCCAGTAGTCTCCCGGGACAGGGGCCCTACGAGCAGTACTTC
size: NA
J: TRBJ2-7
D: TRBD1
V: TRBV19